What follows are 18 T cell receptor beta chains derived from one specimen sequenced in a study of technical replicates of blood from several donors. Clones were read by immunoSEQ multiplex PCR, and TCRdb kept only the in-frame ones, dropping some. The profile shows roughly 81,000 clones, 80% to 90% of them singletons. Material: PBMCs. The receptors stem from a human donor in good health. Some clones in this sample may be carry-over from other donors' samples.

The chain combines TRBV2 with TRBJ1-2; D perhaps matches TRBD1 (5 bases). The CDR3 extends over 13 amino acids. Germline V gene sequence: CDR1 SNHLY, CDR2 FYNNEI. V lost 7 bases and J 8 bases, leaving 17 bases between the germline ends. The CDR3 DNA sequence: TGTGCCAGCACCCGGAGCCCGGAGGGGGGCTACACCTTC. Protein sequence: CASTRSPEGGYTF.

The J gene is TRBJ2-1, the V gene TRBV4-3; D is possibly TRBD2 (5 bases). Deletions cut 4 bases from V and 2 bases from J, with 12 bases between. Germline V gene lookup returns CDR1 LGHNA and CDR2 YSLEER. The CDR3 length is 15 residues. The CDR3 sequence: CASSLGLDAYNEQFF. CDR3 nucleotides: TGCGCCAGCAGCCTCGGACTGGACGCCTACAATGAGCAGTTCTTC.

The sample holds a few counts of this clone. The rearrangement uses TRBV4-3 and TRBJ2-3; D perhaps matches TRBD2 (5 bases). Looked up from germline, CDR1 is LGHNA and CDR2 is YSLEER. This CDR3 is 16 amino acids long. The germline V and J ends were trimmed by 4 bases and 0 bases, with 14 bases remaining between them. CDR3 loop: CASSPKRERSTDTQYF. CDR3 DNA: TGCGCCAGCAGCCCGAAGAGAGAGCGGAGCACAGATACGCAGTATTTT.

The chain recombines TRBV19 with TRBJ2-7; 10 nucleotides match TRBD2. V shed 8 bases, J shed 0 bases, and the junction held 7 bases outside the gene matches. This CDR3 contains 15 residues. Germline CDR1 is LNHDA and CDR2 is SQIVND (reference sequence). CDR3: CASQRGGFSSYEQYF. For the CDR3, the DNA is TGTGCCAGTCAGCGGGGGGGATTTAGCTCCTACGAGCAGTACTTC.

The chain has TRBV6-6 and TRBJ1-1; TRBD1 matches 7 bases. The germline CDR1 and CDR2 sequences are MNHNY and SVGAGI (reference sequence). V dropped 5 bases and J dropped 4; count of bases not matched to a gene: 13. The CDR3 loop spans 16 amino acids. CDR3 residues: CASSLLQTGRGTEAFF. The CDR3 DNA sequence: TGTGCCAGCAGTCTACTCCAGACAGGGAGAGGCACTGAAGCTTTCTTT.

The rearrangement links TRBV13 to TRBJ2-3, with D possibly being TRBD2 (5 bases). The V end was cut by 2 bases, the J end by 0 bases, with 6 bases between. CDR3 size: 14 residues. Germline V gives CDR1 PRHDT, CDR2 FYEKMQ (reference sequence). CDR3 region: CASSLTGSTDTQYF. CDR3 nucleotide sequence: TGTGCCAGCAGCTTAACGGGGAGCACAGATACGCAGTATTTT.

There are many counts of this clone. The V gene is TRBV16, the J gene TRBJ1-2; D not certain. There are 14 residues in the CDR3. Per the germline V gene, CDR1 is KGHSY and CDR2 is FQNENV. V shed 0 bases and J shed 8 bases, with 13 bases lying between them. Written as DNA, the CDR3 is TGTGCCAGCAGCCAATCGGCCAGGCGAACGGGCTACACCTTC. Protein product: CASSQSARRTGYTF. Based on the CDR3 plus reference TRBV16 and TRBJ1-2, the full variable domain is GEEVAQTPKHLVRGEGQKAKLYCAPIKGHSYVFWYQQVLKNEFKFLISFQNENVFDETGMPKERFSAKCLPNSPCSLEIQATKLEDSAVYFCASSQSARRTGYTFGSGTRLTVV.

This chain connects TRBV6-5 to TRBJ2-7; TRBD1 matches 12 bases. The V segment lost 6 bases and the J segment 5 bases; nucleotides outside the gene matches: 2. The CDR3 has 13 residues. Per the germline V gene, CDR1 is MNHEY and CDR2 is SVGAGI. The DNA for the CDR3 is TGTGCCAGCAGGGGGACAGGGGGCGACGAGCAGTACTTC. Its protein product is CASRGTGGDEQYF.

V gene TRBV10-3 combines with J gene TRBJ1-1; D may be TRBD1 (6 bases). The CDR3 contains 11 residues. Germline V CDR1 and CDR2: ENHRY, SYGVKD. Trimming pared 8 bases from V and 6 bases from J, leaving 10 bases between. In nucleotides, the CDR3 is TGTGCCATCCAGGGGTGGGCTGAAGCTTTCTTT. This translates into CAIQGWAEAFF.

The chain combines TRBV6-5 with TRBJ2-3; D is possibly TRBD2 (6 bases). The V end lost 6 bases, the J end lost 2 bases, and 12 bases lay between the germline ends. This CDR3 has 14 residues. In germline, CDR1 is MNHEY, CDR2 SVGAGI. DNA for the CDR3: TGTGCCAGCAGACGTACGGGGGACACAGATACGCAGTATTTT. Protein sequence: CASRRTGDTDTQYF.

The chain joins TRBV2 to TRBJ1-4; 11 bases are a match to TRBD1. The CDR3 spans 12 residues. Germline V CDR1 and CDR2: SNHLY, FYNNEI. Trimming removed 8 bases from V and 10 bases from J; junction bases left unmatched: 3. The CDR3 bases are TGTGCCAGCGGGGGACAGGGGGGAAAACTGTTTTTT. Translation gives CASGGQGGKLFF.

This chain connects TRBV10-3 to TRBJ2-7; possible D gene TRBD1, 5 bases. V was clipped by 0 bases and J by 4 bases, with 13 bases between them. This CDR3 region has 15 residues. Germline V CDR1 and CDR2: ENHRY, SYGVKD. CDR3: CAISESMMRQYEQYF. CDR3 in DNA: TGTGCCATCAGTGAGTCGATGATGCGACAGTACGAGCAGTACTTC.

The J gene is TRBJ2-7, the V gene TRBV6-5; 13 bases agree with TRBD2. The CDR3 sequence is 13 residues long. V shed 2 bases and J 12 bases; nucleotides not matched to a gene: 4. CDR1 MNHEY and CDR2 SVGAGI come from the germline V gene. The CDR3 DNA reads TGTGCCAGCAGTTACGGACTAGCGGGGGTCCTGTACTTC. Translating gives CASSYGLAGVLYF.

The V call is TRBV6-4, the J call TRBJ2-3; weak D call: TRBD2 (6 bases). Trimming took off 3 bases at V and 4 bases at J, with 11 bases between the two ends. Germline values: CDR1 MRHNA, CDR2 SNTAGT. The CDR3 is made up of 14 amino acids. CDR3 region: CASSEGGGADTQYF. The CDR3 DNA follows: TGTGCCAGCAGTGAAGGTGGCGGGGCAGATACGCAGTATTTT.

The gene calls are TRBV11-2 and TRBJ2-5; 9 nucleotides match TRBD1. The length of the CDR3 is 14 residues. V shed 5 bases, J shed 4 bases, and the junction held 5 bases outside the gene matches. From germline, CDR1 is SGHAT and CDR2 FQNNGV. The CDR3 spells CASSPGTGPETQYF. DNA for the CDR3: TGTGCCAGCAGCCCCGGGACAGGGCCAGAGACCCAGTACTTC.

The V and J genes are TRBV6-5 and TRBJ2-1, with D uncertain. Trimming removed 0 bases from V and 6 bases from J, with 6 bases in between. CDR1 is MNHEY, CDR2 SVGAGI, per germline. The CDR3 contains 13 residues. This CDR3 is CASSYSAGNEQFF. DNA of the CDR3: TGTGCCAGCAGTTACTCAGCTGGCAATGAGCAGTTCTTC.

V gene TRBV4-3 combines with J gene TRBJ2-3, with 8 bases matching TRBD2. The CDR3 is 15 residues long. V dropped 4 bases and J dropped 1; count of bases not matched to a gene: 4. The V gene's germline CDR1 is LGHNA and CDR2 YSLEER. Here the CDR3 DNA reads TGCGCCAGCAGCCCGGATAGCGGGGGCACAGATACGCAGTATTTT. Residues: CASSPDSGGTDTQYF.

The chain has TRBV5-1 and TRBJ2-5, with 8 bases lining up with TRBD2. The CDR3 is 17 residues long. J was trimmed by 1 base and V by 0 bases; bases with no gene match: 8. Germline V gene sequence: CDR1 SGHRS, CDR2 YFSETQ. CDR3 loop: CASSLGVAGGLQETQYF. CDR3 bases: TGCGCCAGCAGCTTGGGAGTCGCGGGGGGCCTCCAAGAGACCCAGTACTTC.